Reported below is one T cell receptor beta chain. Trimming removed 4 bases at V and 0 bases at J, with 12 bases between. This CDR3 has 14 residues. From germline, CDR1 is SQVTM and CDR2 ANQGSEA. The data belong to a study of shared T cell receptors in the human thymus. Generated by immunoSEQ multiplex PCR, the TCRdb table keeps only in-frame clones and is missing some. In the table there are a few hundred thousand clones, over 90% of which are singletons. This chain connects TRBV29-1 to TRBJ1-1; D perhaps matches TRBD1 (5 bases). The sample consisted of thymocytes. This receptor was obtained from a human donor. The CDR3 sequence is CSVGPGRLNTEAFF. The CDR3 DNA reads TGCAGCGTTGGGCCGGGGCGGCTGAACACTGAAGCTTTCTTT. The full variable domain, its missing parts supplied by reference TRBV29-1 and TRBJ1-1, is SAVISQKPSRDICQRGTSLTIQCQVDSQVTMMFWYRQQPGQSLTLIATANQGSEATYESGFVIDKFPISRPNLTFSTLTVSNMSPEDSSIYLCSVGPGRLNTEAFFGQGTRLTVV.